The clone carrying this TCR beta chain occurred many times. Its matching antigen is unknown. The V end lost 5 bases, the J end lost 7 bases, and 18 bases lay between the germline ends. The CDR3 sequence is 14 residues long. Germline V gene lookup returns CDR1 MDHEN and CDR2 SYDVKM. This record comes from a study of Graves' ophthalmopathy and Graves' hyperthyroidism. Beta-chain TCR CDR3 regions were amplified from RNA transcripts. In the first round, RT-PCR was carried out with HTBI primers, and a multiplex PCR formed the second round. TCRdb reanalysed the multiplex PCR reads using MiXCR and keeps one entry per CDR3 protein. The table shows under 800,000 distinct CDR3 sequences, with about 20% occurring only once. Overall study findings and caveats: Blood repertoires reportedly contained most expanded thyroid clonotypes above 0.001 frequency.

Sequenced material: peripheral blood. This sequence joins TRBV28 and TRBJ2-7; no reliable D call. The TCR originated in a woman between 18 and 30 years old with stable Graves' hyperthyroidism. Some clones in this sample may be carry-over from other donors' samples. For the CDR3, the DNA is TGTGCCAGCAGTAGGGAACCCTTATACGTGGAGCAGTACTTC. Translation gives CASSREPLYVEQYF. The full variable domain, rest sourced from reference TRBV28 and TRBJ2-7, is DVKVTQSSRYLVKRTGEKVFLECVQDMDHENMFWYRQDPGLGLRLIYFSYDVKMKEKGDIPEGYSVSREKKERFSLILESASTNQTSMYLCASSREPLYVEQYFGPGTRLTVT.